Listed below are T cell receptor beta chains from one sample, sequenced in a study of shared clonotypes between healthy human individuals. TCRdb keeps only in-frame clones here, not all; method: immunoSEQ multiplex PCR. The data contain 1.4 million to 1.5 million clones, roughly 96% of them singletons. The sequenced sample consisted of naive CD4+ T cells sorted from blood. The receptors here all came from a young man in good health. Each CDR3 is given with its conserved first and last residue. D genes are given only for firm matches. The size entry is marked missing in some rows and otherwise reads once, few, many or a size class.

J: TRBJ1-2; V: TRBV6-1; size: once; D: TRBD1; DNA: TGTGCCAGCAGTACAGGGGGCAACTATGGCTACACCTTC; CDR3: CASSTGGNYGYTF
J: TRBJ2-2; V: TRBV2; size: .; D: .; DNA: TGTGCCAGCTCCAGGGGCACCGGGGAGCTGTTTTTT; CDR3: CASSRGTGELFF
J: TRBJ1-2; V: TRBV11-2; size: once; D: .; DNA: TGTGCCAGCAGCGCAAGGGCCGACTATGGCTACACCTTC; CDR3: CASSARADYGYTF
J: TRBJ2-2; V: TRBV5-4; size: .; D: .; DNA: TGTGCCAGTAGCATCCGCACCGGGGAGCTGTTTTTT; CDR3: CASSIRTGELFF
J: TRBJ1-1; V: TRBV7-9; size: .; D: TRBD1; DNA: TGTGCCAGCAGCCCCCCGGGACAGGAAGCTTTCTTT; CDR3: CASSPPGQEAFF
J: TRBJ2-3; V: TRBV5-5; size: once; D: TRBD2; DNA: TGTGCCAGCAGCCGTAGAGGACTAGCGGGGACAAATACGCAGTATTTT; CDR3: CASSRRGLAGTNTQYF
J: TRBJ2-5; V: TRBV29-1; size: once; D: .; DNA: TGCAGTGACCGGGACTCCCTAAGGGGCCAGTACTTC; CDR3: CSDRDSLRGQYF
J: TRBJ2-2; V: TRBV5-5; size: few; D: .; DNA: TGTGCCAGCCGATCCGGGACATCGAACACCGGGGAGCTGTTTTTT; CDR3: CASRSGTSNTGELFF
J: TRBJ2-7; V: TRBV19; size: .; D: TRBD1; DNA: TGTGCCAGTAGTTTGGCAGGGGGAAATTACGAGCAGTACTTC; CDR3: CASSLAGGNYEQYF
J: TRBJ2-7; V: TRBV12-2; size: .; D: .; DNA: TGTGCAAGTCGCTTAGCGCACTGGAGTCGCGAGGTCTACGAGCAGTACTTC; CDR3: CASRLAHWSREVYEQYF
J: TRBJ1-2; V: TRBV4-3; size: once; D: .; DNA: TGCGCCAGCAGCCAAAATCCAACTCCCGGGACACAGTATGGCTACACCTTC; CDR3: CASSQNPTPGTQYGYTF
J: TRBJ2-7; V: TRBV7-2; size: .; D: .; DNA: TGTGCCAGCAGCCCCGCCGGGAGCCGCCACTACGAGCAGTACTTC; CDR3: CASSPAGSRHYEQYF
J: TRBJ2-2; V: TRBV28; size: .; D: .; DNA: TGTGCCAGCACTTCCCTTGGGCCAGGAGGGGCCGGGGAGCTGTTTTTT; CDR3: CASTSLGPGGAGELFF
J: TRBJ2-3; V: TRBV5-1; size: .; D: TRBD2; DNA: TGCGCCAGCAGCTTGGTTCTAGCGGGAGGCACGCAGTATTTT; CDR3: CASSLVLAGGTQYF
J: TRBJ2-2; V: TRBV7-6; size: .; D: .; DNA: TGTGCCAGCAGCTTATTAGTTCGCGGGTCAAACACCGGGGAGCTGTTTTTT; CDR3: CASSLLVRGSNTGELFF
J: TRBJ2-1; V: TRBV29-1; size: once; D: .; DNA: TGCAGCGTTGATGGGGGGGCCCCCTACAATGAGCAGTTCTTC; CDR3: CSVDGGAPYNEQFF
J: TRBJ2-7; V: TRBV6-5; size: once; D: .; DNA: TGTGCCAGCAGCCCCGGGACTCTGAAGTACTTC; CDR3: CASSPGTLKYF
J: TRBJ2-5; V: TRBV19; size: .; D: .; DNA: TGTGCCAGTAGTATAGCCCCGACATCCAAAGAGACCCAGTACTTC; CDR3: CASSIAPTSKETQYF
J: TRBJ1-4; V: TRBV10-3; size: .; D: .; DNA: TGTGCCATCAGTGAGTCGACTCGAGGACGGAATGAAAAACTGTTTTTT; CDR3: CAISESTRGRNEKLFF
J: TRBJ2-1; V: TRBV7-3; size: once; D: TRBD2; DNA: TGTGCCAGCAGCTTAACGGGCGGGAGGGCTCCCAATGAGCAGTTCTTC; CDR3: CASSLTGGRAPNEQFF
J: TRBJ2-1; V: TRBV9; size: .; D: TRBD2; DNA: TGTGCCAGCAGCGTAGGGACTAGCGGGATAGGATTCAATGAGCAGTTCTTC; CDR3: CASSVGTSGIGFNEQFF
J: TRBJ1-3; V: TRBV2; size: .; D: .; DNA: TGTGCCAGCAGTGAGGTTTCGGGGGGTCCCTCTGGAAACACCATATATTTT; CDR3: CASSEVSGGPSGNTIYF
J: TRBJ2-2; V: TRBV5-1; size: .; D: .; DNA: TGCGCCAGCAGCTTGGGGGGGAACACCGGGGAGCTGTTTTTT; CDR3: CASSLGGNTGELFF
J: TRBJ2-1; V: TRBV6-6; size: once; D: TRBD1; DNA: TGTGCCAGCAGTCGTCGACAGGGGCTAAACAATGAGCAGTTCTTC; CDR3: CASSRRQGLNNEQFF
J: TRBJ2-5; V: TRBV7-2; size: .; D: .; DNA: TGTGCCAGCAGCTTTCAAGCAAGGTCGGTCCAGACCCAGTACTTC; CDR3: CASSFQARSVQTQYF
J: TRBJ2-3; V: TRBV25-1; size: once; D: .; DNA: TGTGCCAGCAGTCGGGCGGGGGCTAACACAGATACGCAGTATTTT; CDR3: CASSRAGANTDTQYF
J: TRBJ2-1; V: TRBV11-3; size: .; D: .; DNA: TGTGCCAGCAGCTTACCGTTCCGCTACAATGAGCAGTTCTTC; CDR3: CASSLPFRYNEQFF
J: TRBJ2-1; V: TRBV5-6; size: once; D: .; DNA: TGTGCCAGCTCCGGCTCCTACAATGAGCAGTTCTTC; CDR3: CASSGSYNEQFF
J: TRBJ2-7; V: TRBV9; size: .; D: TRBD2; DNA: TGTGCCAGCAGCGTGGCTAGCGGACGGTACGAGCAGTACTTC; CDR3: CASSVASGRYEQYF
J: TRBJ2-1; V: TRBV5-1; size: .; D: TRBD2; DNA: TGCGCCAGCAGCCAGGGACTAGCGGGAGGGTGGTCCTACAATGAGCAGTTCTTC; CDR3: CASSQGLAGGWSYNEQFF
J: TRBJ1-5; V: TRBV28; size: once; D: .; DNA: TGTGCCAGCAGTCCCCTGGGGGGAGGCCAGCCCCAGCATTTT; CDR3: CASSPLGGGQPQHF
J: TRBJ1-2; V: TRBV7-6; size: .; D: .; DNA: TGTGCCAGCAGCTTAGTCCACAGGGCGGGATCCGGGGGTGGCTACACCTTC; CDR3: CASSLVHRAGSGGGYTF
J: TRBJ2-7; V: TRBV6-6; size: .; D: .; DNA: TGTGCCAGCAGACCCCGAGGGGGGCTTCAATACGAGCAGTACTTC; CDR3: CASRPRGGLQYEQYF
J: TRBJ2-7; V: TRBV2; size: .; D: .; DNA: TGTGCCAGCAGGTCCGGACCACTCCCTTACGAGCAGTACTTC; CDR3: CASRSGPLPYEQYF
J: TRBJ2-2; V: TRBV6-1; size: once; D: .; DNA: TGTGCCAGCAAGGGACACCTTGGACCGGGGGAGCTGTTTTTT; CDR3: CASKGHLGPGELFF
J: TRBJ2-7; V: TRBV7-7; size: .; D: .; DNA: TGTGCTAGCAGCGCGGGACCCGCCTACGAGCAGTACTTC; CDR3: CASSAGPAYEQYF
J: TRBJ2-1; V: TRBV7-7; size: .; D: TRBD2; DNA: TGTGCTAGCAGCTCTGGACTAGCGGGAGTGCGTGAGCAGTTCTTC; CDR3: CASSSGLAGVREQFF
J: TRBJ2-3; V: TRBV5-1; size: .; D: TRBD2; DNA: TGCGCCAGCAGCCCGGGACTAGCGGGAGGAAATACGCAGTATTTT; CDR3: CASSPGLAGGNTQYF
J: TRBJ1-4; V: TRBV5-1; size: .; D: .; DNA: TGCGCCAGCAGCTTGGCCGGGCTCCCCTCTGCGGGTGAAAAACTGTTTTTT; CDR3: CASSLAGLPSAGEKLFF
J: TRBJ2-2; V: TRBV9; size: .; D: .; DNA: TGTGCCAGCAGCGTATACACCGGGGAGCTGTTTTTT; CDR3: CASSVYTGELFF
J: TRBJ2-2; V: TRBV19; size: .; D: .; DNA: TGTGCCAGTAGTATTTTCCAGAACACCGGGGAGCTGTTTTTT; CDR3: CASSIFQNTGELFF
J: TRBJ2-7; V: TRBV6-1; size: .; D: .; DNA: TGTGCCAGCGCAAGTCATATCTCCTACGAGCAGTACTTC; CDR3: CASASHISYEQYF
J: TRBJ2-3; V: TRBV21-1; size: .; D: .; DNA: TGTGCCAGCAGCAAAACGGGAGGGACCTCTAGCACAGATACGCAGTATTTT; CDR3: CASSKTGGTSSTDTQYF